This T cell receptor beta chain was identified in a study of T cells in Graves' hyperthyroidism and ophthalmopathy. General study points: Most expanded thyroid clonotypes above 0.001 also appeared in blood. Ophthalmopathy got predicted by the model a median roughly six months before its onset.

Amplification of TCR beta CDR3 regions was performed using RNA transcripts as template. First-round RT-PCR with HTBI primers amplified the TCR CDR3 region. TCRdb recomputed calls from the multiplex PCR reads with MiXCR, one row per CDR3 protein. The sample shows about 500,000 distinct CDR3 sequences, 40% to 55% of them seen only once. In germline, CDR1 is DFQATT, CDR2 SNEGSKA (reference sequence). The CDR3 is made up of 13 amino acids. V lost 6 bases and J lost 9; bases outside the gene matches: 8. Note on this clonotype: What it recognizes is unknown.

V and J are TRBV20-1 and TRBJ1-6; 7 bases map to TRBD1. This clonotype was sampled from an adult woman with Graves' disease, either hyperthyroidism or ophthalmopathy (not recorded which). The sequencing input was peripheral blood or thyroid tissue (not recorded which). The CDR3 DNA reads TGCAGTGCACCCGACAGGGTTGGTTCACCCCTCCACTTT. Amino acids: CSAPDRVGSPLHF.